The rows below give T cell receptor beta chains drawn from one sample of a study of OX40 agonist ivuxolimab in advanced cancers. TCRdb's copy holds only in-frame clones and misses some; the assay was immunoSEQ multiplex PCR. Here the sample spans roughly 90,000 clones, roughly nine tenths being singletons. The specimen comprised CD4+ or CD8+ T cells sorted from blood, sampled in a trial of the OX40 agonist ivuxolimab. The receptors originated from an adult with an advanced solid tumor such as melanoma, head and neck, liver or kidney cancer. The CDR3 runs from the conserved cysteine through the conserved F or W. The order of the fields is V gene, J gene, clone size, D gene, CDR3 protein, CDR3 DNA. The D gene is left open where the match is weak. A row's size may be missing; if present it is once, few, many or a size class.

v_call: TRBV4-1
j_call: TRBJ2-7
clone_size: once
d_call: TRBD1
cdr3_aa: CASSHYRGRSEGQYF
cdr3_nt: TGCGCCAGCAGCCACTACAGGGGGCGCTCAGAGGGGCAGTACTTC

v_call: TRBV11-2
j_call: TRBJ2-7
clone_size: .
d_call: .
cdr3_aa: CASSLAPGGGPREQYF
cdr3_nt: TGTGCCAGCAGCTTAGCCCCAGGGGGAGGGCCTAGAGAGCAGTACTTC

v_call: TRBV9
j_call: TRBJ2-3
clone_size: once
d_call: .
cdr3_aa: CASSVERQDTQYF
cdr3_nt: TGTGCCAGCAGCGTAGAGAGGCAAGATACGCAGTATTTT

v_call: TRBV30
j_call: TRBJ2-3
clone_size: .
d_call: TRBD2
cdr3_aa: CAWAFGGGTDTQYF
cdr3_nt: TGTGCCTGGGCCTTCGGGGGAGGGACAGATACGCAGTATTTT

v_call: TRBV19
j_call: TRBJ2-1
clone_size: .
d_call: TRBD2
cdr3_aa: CASSLRGGGRNEQFF
cdr3_nt: TGTGCCAGTAGTCTCCGGGGCGGGGGGCGAAATGAGCAGTTCTTC

v_call: TRBV30
j_call: TRBJ2-7
clone_size: .
d_call: .
cdr3_aa: CAWSVQGPYEQYF
cdr3_nt: TGTGCCTGGAGTGTCCAGGGCCCCTACGAGCAGTACTTC

v_call: TRBV5-1
j_call: TRBJ2-3
clone_size: .
d_call: TRBD1
cdr3_aa: CASSTGQGTDTQYF
cdr3_nt: TGCGCCAGCAGCACGGGACAGGGCACAGATACGCAGTATTTT

v_call: TRBV21-1
j_call: TRBJ2-7
clone_size: .
d_call: .
cdr3_aa: CASSKARQGSEQYF
cdr3_nt: TGTGCCAGCAGCAAAGCCCGACAGGGTAGCGAGCAGTACTTC

v_call: TRBV5-1
j_call: TRBJ2-2
clone_size: once
d_call: TRBD2
cdr3_aa: CASSLLMWTSGKGSTGELFF
cdr3_nt: TGCGCCAGCAGCTTGCTCATGTGGACTAGCGGGAAAGGCAGCACCGGGGAGCTGTTTTTT

v_call: TRBV28
j_call: TRBJ1-5
clone_size: .
d_call: TRBD1
cdr3_aa: CASSLDRGDQPQHF
cdr3_nt: TGTGCCAGCAGTCTGGACAGGGGAGATCAGCCCCAGCATTTT

v_call: TRBV11-1
j_call: TRBJ2-3
clone_size: once
d_call: TRBD2
cdr3_aa: CASSFTSGAEDTQYF
cdr3_nt: TGTGCCAGCAGCTTCACTAGCGGGGCCGAAGATACGCAGTATTTT

v_call: TRBV11-2
j_call: TRBJ2-2
clone_size: .
d_call: .
cdr3_aa: CASSPDPTGELFF
cdr3_nt: TGTGCCAGCAGCCCAGATCCCACCGGGGAGCTGTTTTTT

v_call: TRBV27
j_call: TRBJ2-7
clone_size: .
d_call: .
cdr3_aa: CASSSTNEQYF
cdr3_nt: TGTGCCAGCAGTAGTACTAACGAGCAGTACTTC

v_call: TRBV5-6
j_call: TRBJ1-5
clone_size: .
d_call: .
cdr3_aa: CASSLSVQGNQPQHF
cdr3_nt: TGTGCCAGCAGCTTGTCGGTACAGGGTAATCAGCCCCAGCATTTT

v_call: TRBV30
j_call: TRBJ2-7
clone_size: few
d_call: .
cdr3_aa: CAWRTERSYEQYF
cdr3_nt: TGTGCCTGGAGGACTGAGCGCTCCTACGAGCAGTACTTC

v_call: TRBV27
j_call: TRBJ2-6
clone_size: .
d_call: .
cdr3_aa: CASSSTLRRDVEANVLTF
cdr3_nt: TGTGCCAGCAGTTCGACACTTCGCCGGGACGTTGAGGCCAACGTCCTGACTTTC

v_call: TRBV9
j_call: TRBJ1-3
clone_size: .
d_call: TRBD1
cdr3_aa: CASSVSGTVGNTIYF
cdr3_nt: TGTGCCAGCAGCGTTTCCGGGACAGTCGGAAACACCATATATTTT

v_call: TRBV28
j_call: TRBJ2-1
clone_size: .
d_call: .
cdr3_aa: CASSPLVDNEQFF
cdr3_nt: TGTGCCAGCAGCCCCTTGGTGGACAATGAGCAGTTCTTC

v_call: TRBV6-5
j_call: TRBJ1-1
clone_size: once
d_call: .
cdr3_aa: CASSYSGGAATEAFF
cdr3_nt: TGTGCCAGCAGTTACTCTGGGGGGGCGGCCACTGAAGCTTTCTTT

v_call: TRBV5-1
j_call: TRBJ1-2
clone_size: once
d_call: .
cdr3_aa: CASSLDRSYGYTF
cdr3_nt: TGCGCCAGCAGCTTGGACCGATCCTATGGCTACACCTTC

v_call: TRBV9
j_call: TRBJ2-7
clone_size: .
d_call: .
cdr3_aa: CASSVFGTPSEQYF
cdr3_nt: TGTGCCAGCAGCGTATTCGGGACCCCAAGCGAGCAGTACTTC

v_call: TRBV19
j_call: TRBJ1-1
clone_size: once
d_call: TRBD1
cdr3_aa: CASSWDRGGLLVLNTEAFF
cdr3_nt: TGTGCCAGTAGTTGGGACAGGGGTGGTCTCCTCGTACTGAACACTGAAGCTTTCTTT

v_call: TRBV18
j_call: TRBJ1-4
clone_size: few
d_call: TRBD1
cdr3_aa: CASSLRQGDGEKLFF
cdr3_nt: TGTGCCAGCTCACTACGACAGGGAGATGGTGAAAAACTGTTTTTT

v_call: TRBV7-8
j_call: TRBJ2-2
clone_size: .
d_call: TRBD2
cdr3_aa: CASSLGQRGNTGELFF
cdr3_nt: TGTGCCAGCAGCTTAGGTCAGCGGGGGAACACCGGGGAGCTGTTTTTT

v_call: TRBV5-4
j_call: TRBJ1-2
clone_size: .
d_call: TRBD1
cdr3_aa: CASSARGGTGAPLMTF
cdr3_nt: TGTGCCAGCAGCGCCCGGGGGGGGACAGGGGCCCCCCTTATGACCTTC

v_call: TRBV2
j_call: TRBJ1-2
clone_size: .
d_call: .
cdr3_aa: CASSESRGANYGYTF
cdr3_nt: TGTGCCAGCAGTGAATCTAGGGGCGCGAACTATGGCTACACCTTC

v_call: TRBV27
j_call: TRBJ1-5
clone_size: .
d_call: .
cdr3_aa: CASSLLGQPQHF
cdr3_nt: TGTGCCAGCAGTTTATTAGGTCAGCCCCAGCATTTT

v_call: TRBV7-8
j_call: TRBJ1-4
clone_size: .
d_call: .
cdr3_aa: CASSLEILGIGEKLFF
cdr3_nt: TGTGCCAGCAGCTTAGAGATCCTGGGGATTGGGGAAAAACTGTTTTTT

v_call: TRBV16
j_call: TRBJ1-2
clone_size: .
d_call: TRBD1
cdr3_aa: CASSLNRGPHGYTF
cdr3_nt: TGTGCCAGCAGCCTGAACAGGGGGCCTCATGGCTACACCTTC

v_call: TRBV11-2
j_call: TRBJ2-7
clone_size: .
d_call: .
cdr3_aa: CASSFGGEQYF
cdr3_nt: TGTGCCAGCAGCTTTGGGGGCGAGCAGTACTTC

v_call: TRBV6-4
j_call: TRBJ2-3
clone_size: .
d_call: TRBD2
cdr3_aa: CASSDSTSGGTDTQYF
cdr3_nt: TGTGCCAGCAGTGACTCGACTAGCGGGGGCACAGATACGCAGTATTTT

v_call: TRBV5-6
j_call: TRBJ1-1
clone_size: .
d_call: TRBD1
cdr3_aa: CASSLDRVEAFF
cdr3_nt: TGTGCCAGCAGCCTGGACAGGGTTGAAGCTTTCTTT

v_call: TRBV29-1
j_call: TRBJ2-1
clone_size: .
d_call: TRBD2
cdr3_aa: CSVEFLAGAPNEQFF
cdr3_nt: TGCAGCGTTGAATTTCTAGCGGGAGCTCCCAATGAGCAGTTCTTC

v_call: TRBV28
j_call: TRBJ1-2
clone_size: .
d_call: .
cdr3_aa: CASSPRSLGGYTF
cdr3_nt: TGTGCCAGCAGTCCCCGGTCTCTGGGGGGCTACACCTTC

v_call: TRBV27
j_call: TRBJ2-1
clone_size: .
d_call: TRBD2
cdr3_aa: CASSPTSGPSYYNEQFF
cdr3_nt: TGTGCCAGCAGTCCGACTAGCGGCCCCTCGTACTACAATGAGCAGTTCTTC

v_call: TRBV5-6
j_call: TRBJ2-1
clone_size: .
d_call: .
cdr3_aa: CASSSTRGEQFF
cdr3_nt: TGTGCCAGCAGCTCCACACGGGGGGAGCAGTTCTTC